This TCR beta chain was captured by sequencing in a study of identical twins. Unique molecular identifiers were in the cDNA, with template-switch universal primer binding. One entry per CDR3 protein results from TCRdb running MiXCR on the 5' RACE reads. The sample shows some 760,000 distinct CDR3 sequences, about 18% of them seen only once. Trimming pared 4 bases from V and 5 bases from J, leaving 12 bases between. CDR3 length: 14 amino acids. CDR1 and CDR2 from the germline V gene are MRHNA and SNTAGT. These data also formed part of another study, on T cells expressing NK-cell markers.

The sample taken for sequencing was PBMCs. J is TRBJ2-1 and V is TRBV6-4; D unresolved. The sequence was collected from a woman younger than 30 in good health. The chain's CDR3 is CASSASQYNNEQFF. In DNA, the CDR3 is TGTGCCAGCAGTGCCAGCCAGTACAACAATGAGCAGTTCTTC.